This T cell receptor (beta chain) was sequenced in a study of blood T cell repertoires in COVID-19. Study information: Nucleic acid was either cDNA or gDNA, and it came from T cells, B-cell-depleted T cells, or PBMCs.

Germline V lookup: CDR1 SQVTM, CDR2 ANQGSEA. The CDR3 has 11 residues. V lost 7 bases to trimming and J lost 9 bases, with 15 bases between them. The age range of participants was about 18 to 89 years, with residence in more than 20 US areas. Participants reported their clinical history, and cohort assignment relied on those reports. Measured with immunoSEQ multiplex PCR; TCRdb has only the in-frame clones, and not every one. Seen here are approximately 300,000 clones, about 90% observed once, and the top ten hold approximately 4.3%. This sequence was found in a young woman with acute COVID-19. The genes are TRBV29-1 and TRBJ1-1; D uncertain. Specimen: PBMCs or T cells enriched from blood (not recorded which). This CDR3 is CSAGSHDKAFF. The CDR3 DNA sequence: TGCAGCGCGGGAAGTCACGACAAAGCTTTCTTT.